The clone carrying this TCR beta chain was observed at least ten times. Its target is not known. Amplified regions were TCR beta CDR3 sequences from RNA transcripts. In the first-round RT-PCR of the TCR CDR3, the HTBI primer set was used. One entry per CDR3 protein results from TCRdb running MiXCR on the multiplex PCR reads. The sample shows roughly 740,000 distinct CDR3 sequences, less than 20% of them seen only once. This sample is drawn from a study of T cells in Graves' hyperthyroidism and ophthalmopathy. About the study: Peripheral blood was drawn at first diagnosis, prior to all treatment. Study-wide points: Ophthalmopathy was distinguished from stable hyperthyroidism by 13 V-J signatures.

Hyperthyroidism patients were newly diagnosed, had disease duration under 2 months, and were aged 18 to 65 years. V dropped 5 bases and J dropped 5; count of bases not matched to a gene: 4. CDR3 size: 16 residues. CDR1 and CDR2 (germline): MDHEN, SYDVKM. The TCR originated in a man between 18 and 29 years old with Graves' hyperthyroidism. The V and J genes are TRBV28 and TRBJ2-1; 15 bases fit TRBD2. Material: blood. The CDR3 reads CASSLGLAGGNNEQFF. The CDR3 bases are TGTGCCAGCAGTCTGGGACTAGCGGGGGGAAACAATGAGCAGTTCTTC.